This T cell receptor (beta chain) was captured in a study of blood T cell repertoires in COVID-19. Overall study: Sites across the United States, Italy and Spain contributed samples from acute and convalescent COVID-19. Sources were T cells, B-cell-depleted T cells, or PBMCs; the material itself was cDNA or gDNA.

Per the original data handling: Estimated nucleated cell counts came from reference gene primer amplification. Libraries were prepared by immunoSEQ multiplex PCR; TCRdb keeps only in-frame clonotypes and omits some of them. D and trimming were read from the DNA, whereas the V and J calls and clone size are those reported in that table. The sample carries under 100,000 clones, roughly four fifths recorded once. Specimen: peripheral blood. This receptor was identified in a human donor in a cohort sampled during active COVID-19.

The CDR3 loop is CAWSQGLAGTTQYF. CDR3 in DNA: TGTGCCTGGAGTCAAGGACTAGCGGGCACGACCCAGTACTTC. This chain links TRBV30 with TRBJ2-5; 11 bases match TRBD2. From germline, CDR1 is GTSNPN and CDR2 SVGIG (reference sequence). The J segment lost 7 bases and the V segment lost 2 bases, leaving 6 bases of the junction unmatched. This CDR3 has 14 amino acids.